Listed here are 30 T cell receptor beta chains from one sample, sequenced in a study of Graves' ophthalmopathy and Graves' hyperthyroidism. Amplifying from RNA transcripts, the study obtained TCR beta CDR3 regions. First-round RT-PCR used HTBI primers; second-round multiplex PCR followed. TCRdb redid the calling of the multiplex PCR reads with MiXCR, one entry per CDR3 protein. The table lists roughly 1.1 million distinct CDR3 sequences, 35% to 45% of them singletons. The sequencing input was peripheral blood or thyroid tissue (not recorded which). These receptors all come from an adult man with Graves' hyperthyroidism.

Many counts were recorded for this clonotype. The chain carries TRBV20-1 and TRBJ1-2; D might be TRBD1 (5 bases). The CDR3 length is 13 residues. Deletions cut 3 bases from V and 2 bases from J, with 10 bases between. From germline, CDR1 is DFQATT and CDR2 SNEGSKA (reference sequence). The CDR3 DNA follows: TGCAGTGCTAGGGAACAGGCGAACTATGGCTACACCTTC. Protein sequence: CSAREQANYGYTF.

This clonotype was seen repeatedly, ten times or more. V usage is TRBV15 and J usage is TRBJ1-5; D unresolved. V gave up 4 bases and J gave up 6 bases, with 16 bases separating them. The germline V gene encodes CDR1 LNHNV and CDR2 YYDKDF (reference sequence). This CDR3 comprises 15 residues. The CDR3 bases are TGTGCCACCAGCAACGACCTACGAGTTAGTCAGCCCCAGCATTTT. This encodes CATSNDLRVSQPQHF.

This clonotype was observed at least ten times. V is TRBV5-6 and J is TRBJ1-3; no reliable D call. The CDR3 runs 12 residues. Trimming took off 3 bases at V and 8 bases at J, with 9 bases between the two ends. Germline lookup yields CDR1 SGHDT and CDR2 YYEEEE. This CDR3 is CASSSGLDTIYF. Here the CDR3 DNA reads TGTGCCAGCAGCTCGGGTTTGGACACCATATATTTT.

V is TRBV11-1 and J is TRBJ1-6; unclear D gene. This CDR3 contains 16 residues. The V gene's germline CDR1 is SGHAT and CDR2 FQDESV (reference sequence). The V gene lost 0 bases and the J gene lost 2 bases, with 8 bases spanning the gap. The CDR3 loop reads CASSLAGLPYNSPLHF. CDR3 DNA: TGTGCCAGCAGCTTAGCTGGGCTGCCCTATAATTCACCCCTCCACTTT.

DNA for the CDR3: TGCAGTGCTAGACTAGCGGCCCCCGTGGAGACCCAGTACTTC. The encoded protein is CSARLAAPVETQYF. The chain uses TRBV20-1 and TRBJ2-5, with 7 positions matching TRBD2. CDR1 and CDR2 from the germline V gene are DFQATT and SNEGSKA (reference sequence). The CDR3 spans 14 residues. Trimming took 2 bases from V and 5 from J; bases not matched to a gene: 8.

For this clonotype: Just one base apart from a much larger clone, this may be a read error. V usage is TRBV24-1 and J usage is TRBJ1-2; D is unclear. CDR3 length: 14 residues. Germline CDR1 KGHDR, CDR2 SFDVKD. The CDR3 loop reads CAASRGTSNYGYTF. In DNA, the CDR3 is TGTGCCGCCAGTCGAGGTACCTCTAACTATGGCTACACCTTC.

This clonotype was found many times. The chain employs TRBV2 and TRBJ2-5; 10 nucleotides match TRBD2. With 6 bases clipped from V and 4 bases from J, the junction kept 5 bases outside the gene matches. Germline V gives CDR1 SNHLY, CDR2 FYNNEI. CDR3 length equals 14 residues. The CDR3 nucleotides read TGTGCCAGCAGGGGTCTAGCGGGGGTAGAGACCCAGTACTTC. Translated, it gives CASRGLAGVETQYF.

This clonotype was counted at least ten times. This chain joins TRBV19 and TRBJ2-7, with TRBD1 matching over 7 bases. The CDR3 extends over 15 amino acids. The V gene end was trimmed by 3 bases and the J gene end by 1 base; junction bases not matched to a gene: 6. Germline lookup yields CDR1 LNHDA and CDR2 SQIVND (reference sequence). CDR3 loop: CASSIGGQPSYEQYF. In DNA, the CDR3 is TGTGCCAGTAGTATTGGGGGACAGCCATCCTACGAGCAGTACTTC.

This clonotype has a count of ten or more. This chain links TRBV2 with TRBJ1-4; D is unresolved. The ends were cut back, 6 bases at V and 8 bases at J, with 19 bases in the middle. The length of the CDR3 is 15 residues. Per germline, CDR1 SNHLY and CDR2 FYNNEI. The CDR3 reads CASSNDRRQREKLFF. The CDR3 DNA is TGTGCCAGCAGCAACGATAGGCGTCAGCGGGAAAAACTGTTTTTT.

The chain joins TRBV7-2 to TRBJ2-2; D is possibly TRBD2 (5 bases). Germline values: CDR1 SGHTA, CDR2 FQGNSA. The CDR3 is made up of 16 amino acids. The V and J ends lost 5 bases and 5 bases respectively, with 18 bases between them. The CDR3 sequence is CASSPSFHRGTGELFF. In nucleotides, the CDR3 is TGTGCCAGCAGCCCGTCCTTTCATCGGGGAACCGGGGAGCTGTTTTTT.

This rearrangement joins TRBV12-3 or TRBV12-4 to TRBJ1-5, with 7 bases that match TRBD1. Unmatched junction bases numbered 5, after V lost 2 bases and J lost 1 base. The CDR3 spans 16 residues. The CDR3 sequence is CASSLSQGVSNQPQHF. The DNA of the CDR3 is TGTGCCAGCAGTTTATCTCAGGGGGTGAGCAATCAGCCCCAGCATTTT.

This clonotype was observed once. The gene calls are TRBV28 and TRBJ2-7; D tentatively fits TRBD1 or TRBD2 (5 bases each). V dropped 8 bases and J dropped 6 bases, with 20 bases sitting between them. Germline V gene lookup returns CDR1 MDHEN and CDR2 SYDVKM. The CDR3 is made up of 14 amino acids. The DNA for the CDR3 is TGTGCCAGCGGGTATACTGTTGGGACGCTCGAGCAGTACTTC. Its protein is CASGYTVGTLEQYF.

This clonotype was detected ten times or more. The CDR3 loop is CSATRQGGIDQPQHF. CDR3 DNA sequence: TGCAGTGCTACCCGACAGGGGGGGATCGATCAGCCCCAGCATTTT. The V call is TRBV20-1, the J call TRBJ1-5; 9 bases are a match to TRBD1. CDR1 and CDR2 from the germline V gene are DFQATT and SNEGSKA (reference sequence). This CDR3 spans 15 amino acids. Unmatched junction bases numbered 9, after V lost 4 bases and J lost 5 bases.

This clonotype was counted at least ten times. This chain links TRBV29-1 with TRBJ1-1; D might be TRBD1 (5 bases). This CDR3 has 10 residues. The germline V gene has CDR1 SQVTM and CDR2 ANQGSEA. Trimming stripped 6 bases from V and 4 bases from J, with 6 bases between. In nucleotides, the CDR3 is TGCAGCGTAGGGGTCACTGAAGCTTTCTTT. It encodes CSVGVTEAFF.

This chain joins TRBV9 and TRBJ2-5; D is undetermined. V was shortened by 5 bases and J by 6 bases, with 14 bases between the two germline ends. From germline, CDR1 is SGDLS and CDR2 YYNGEE. This CDR3 comprises 13 residues. CDR3 bases: TGTGCCAGCAGTTTACGACTTCATAAGACCCAGTACTTC. Translated, it gives CASSLRLHKTQYF.

On this clonotype: The CDR3 ends on some other residue instead of the conserved phenylalanine or tryptophan, so this is likely a read error. The limits of the CDR3 on the DNA are not certain, so only TCRdb's listed CDR3 is given. The chain links TRBV7-2 to TRBJ1-6; TRBD1, the D gene given by the table, was not confirmed from the DNA. The CDR3 numbers 8 amino acids, ends counted. Germline V CDR1 and CDR2: SGHTA, FQGNSA. CDR3 loop: CASSSTGL.

V is TRBV19 and J is TRBJ1-5, with D hard to call. The V gene lost 2 bases and the J gene lost 0 bases, with 11 bases spanning the gap. The germline V gene has CDR1 LNHDA and CDR2 SQIVND (reference sequence). This CDR3 has 16 residues. The chain's CDR3 is CASSIRTENSNQPQHF. In DNA form, the CDR3 reads TGTGCCAGTAGTATACGGACGGAAAATAGCAATCAGCCCCAGCATTTT.

The chain uses TRBV3-1 and TRBJ2-7; the D is unclear. Germline V gene sequence: CDR1 LGHDT, CDR2 YNNKEL (reference sequence). CDR3 size: 12 residues. Trimming left V 1 base short and J 5 bases short, with 6 bases between. This CDR3 reads CASSQGVNEQYF. The CDR3 coding sequence is TGTGCCAGCAGCCAAGGAGTCAACGAGCAGTACTTC.

This clonotype has just one count. The genes are TRBV5-1 and TRBJ1-1, with 10 bases lining up with TRBD1. There are 15 residues in the CDR3. Per germline, CDR1 SGHRS and CDR2 YFSETQ. The ends lost 4 bases at V and 7 bases at J; junction bases unmatched: 10. The CDR3, as DNA: TGCGCCAGCAGCACTGGTGGACAGGGGGAAGATGAAGCTTTCTTT. Its protein is CASSTGGQGEDEAFF.

The chain has TRBV7-9 and TRBJ2-5; possibly TRBD1 for D (6 bases). Looked up from germline, CDR1 is SEHNR and CDR2 is FQNEAQ (reference sequence). The CDR3 contains 16 residues. Trimming cost V 0 bases and J 5 bases, with 16 bases left between them. CDR3 nucleotide sequence: TGTGCCAGCAGCTTAGCGGGCACAGGGTTGCCGGAGACCCAGTACTTC. Amino acids: CASSLAGTGLPETQYF.

Of note for this clonotype: This may be a read error, as it is one base from a much larger clone. The V and J genes are TRBV10-3 and TRBJ1-6; 9 positions agree with TRBD1. The V gene's germline CDR1 is ENHRY and CDR2 SYGVKD. The CDR3 contains 15 residues. The V and J ends lost 7 bases and 9 bases, in that order; junction bases with no gene match: 10. The CDR3 loop reads CAIMVSRDRASPLHF. The CDR3 nucleotides are TGTGCCATCATGGTCAGCCGGGACAGGGCTTCACCCCTCCACTTT.

This clonotype was detected many times. This CDR3 is CASSLAEEETQYF. The CDR3 nucleotides are TGTGCCAGCAGCTTGGCAGAAGAAGAGACCCAGTACTTC. The chain uses TRBV7-9 and TRBJ2-5; D not resolved. Trimming stripped 3 bases from V and 3 bases from J, with 8 bases between. CDR3 length equals 13 residues. Germline V gives CDR1 SEHNR, CDR2 FQNEAQ (reference sequence).

The chain employs TRBV10-3 and TRBJ2-5; TRBD1 aligns across 7 bases. V shed 6 bases, J shed 1 base, and the junction held 2 bases outside the gene matches. The length of the CDR3 is 13 residues. From germline, CDR1 is ENHRY and CDR2 SYGVKD. CDR3 sequence reads: CAIRGTVQETQYF. CDR3 bases: TGTGCCATCAGGGGGACAGTCCAAGAGACCCAGTACTTC.

This clonotype has at least ten counts. This chain joins TRBV12-3 or TRBV12-4 and TRBJ1-5; 7 bases fit TRBD1. With 6 bases clipped from V and 6 bases from J, the junction kept 5 bases outside the gene matches. There are 13 residues in the CDR3. The CDR3 sequence: CASRAGTAQPQHF. The DNA for the CDR3 is TGTGCCAGCAGGGCGGGGACAGCTCAGCCCCAGCATTTT.

This clonotype was seen only once. V and J are TRBV10-3 and TRBJ2-7, with TRBD1 as a possible D gene (5 bases). CDR3 length: 15 residues. V dropped 4 bases and J dropped 0 bases, with 13 bases sitting between them. Germline CDR1 is ENHRY and CDR2 is SYGVKD. The CDR3 region is CAISGVTGSSYEQYF. The CDR3 DNA follows: TGTGCCATCAGTGGCGTTACAGGCTCCTCCTACGAGCAGTACTTC.

The gene calls are TRBV7-2 and TRBJ1-1; D not certain. Germline V gene sequence: CDR1 SGHTA, CDR2 FQGNSA. This CDR3 comprises 14 residues. V was shortened by 5 bases and J by 8 bases, with 18 bases between the two germline ends. This CDR3 reads CASSVDREQSEAFF. As DNA, the CDR3 is TGTGCCAGCAGCGTGGACCGCGAACAATCGGAAGCTTTCTTT.

Concerning this clonotype: An end of the junction differs from the germline gene, which may be a read error. The rearrangement joins TRBV10-3 to TRBJ1-5, with a tentative D call TRBD1 (6 bases). The CDR3 sequence is 15 residues long. Germline V gene data show CDR1 as ENHRY and CDR2 as SYGVKD. The CDR3 DNA reads as TGTGCCAGCAGTTACTCCCGGGGGGCGGGTCAGCCCCAGCATTTT. Amino acids: CASSYSRGAGQPQHF.

Comments on this clonotype: This could be a read error, since a much larger clone is one nucleotide away. The chain uses TRBV2 and TRBJ2-2; D could derive from TRBD1 or TRBD2 (6 bases each). The CDR3 covers 16 residues. Germline CDR1 SNHLY, CDR2 FYNNEI. The CDR3 loop is CASSPSGARYTGGLFF. CDR3 nucleotides: TGTGCCAGCAGTCCTTCGGGGGCGCGGTACACCGGGGGGCTGTTTTTT.

The rearrangement links TRBV4-3 to TRBJ2-2; D not resolved. The CDR3 length is 17 residues. Germline V gives CDR1 LGHNA, CDR2 YSLEER. The V gene lost 1 base and the J gene lost 5 bases, with 17 bases spanning the gap. The DNA of the CDR3 is TGCGCCAGCAGCCAAGTCCTGGGCAGACTTAATACCGGGGAGCTGTTTTTT. Translating it yields CASSQVLGRLNTGELFF.

The chain uses TRBV9 and TRBJ1-1; D may be TRBD1 (5 bases). The CDR3 spans 17 residues. Deletions cut 3 bases from V and 1 base from J, with 19 bases between. Germline V lookup: CDR1 SGDLS, CDR2 YYNGEE. The DNA for the CDR3 is TGTGCCAGCAGCGGGGGGAGGCAGCCCGGGGGGAACACTGAAGCTTTCTTT. It yields the protein CASSGGRQPGGNTEAFF.